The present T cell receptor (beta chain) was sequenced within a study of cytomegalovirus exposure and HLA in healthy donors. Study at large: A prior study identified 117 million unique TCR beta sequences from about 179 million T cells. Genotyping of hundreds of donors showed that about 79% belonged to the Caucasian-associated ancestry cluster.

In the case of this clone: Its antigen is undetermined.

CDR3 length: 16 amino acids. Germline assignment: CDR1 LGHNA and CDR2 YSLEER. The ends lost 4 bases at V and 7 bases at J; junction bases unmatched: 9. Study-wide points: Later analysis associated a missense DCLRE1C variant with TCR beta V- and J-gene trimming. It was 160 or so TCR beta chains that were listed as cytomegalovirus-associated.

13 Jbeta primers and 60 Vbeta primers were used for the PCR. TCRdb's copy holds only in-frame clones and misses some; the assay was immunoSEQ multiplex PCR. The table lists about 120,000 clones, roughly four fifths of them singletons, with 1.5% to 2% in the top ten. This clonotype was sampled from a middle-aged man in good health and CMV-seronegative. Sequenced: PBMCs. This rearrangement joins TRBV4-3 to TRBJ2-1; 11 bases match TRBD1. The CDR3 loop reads CASSREPGQGGNEQFF. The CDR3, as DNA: TGCGCCAGCAGCCGTGAACCGGGACAGGGGGGGAATGAGCAGTTCTTC.